This T cell receptor beta chain was retrieved from a study of shared clonotypes between healthy human individuals. Findings and caveats of the study: Non-shared clonotypes displayed generation probabilities falling below those of clonotypes present in all four donors. Sharing of clonotypes among donors was expected to vary with sequencing depth.

The assay was carried out at the deep level. Per sorted-subset replicate PCR, input was roughly 200 ng DNA, representing tens of thousands of T cell genomes. Sequencing used immunoSEQ multiplex PCR; TCRdb keeps in-frame clones, though not all of them. The sample lists about 820,000 clones; 80% to 95% were seen once. CD45RO negativity and positive selection for CCR7 defined naive CD8 cells, a population that excluded terminally differentiated effector memory CD45RA+ cells. The CDR3 totals 16 residues. V trimming: 5 bases; J trimming: 7 bases; junction bases outside the gene matches: 13. Germline V gene sequence: CDR1 SGDLS, CDR2 YYNGEE. With regard to this clone: Its antigen is undetermined.

The sequence was obtained from a man aged 25 to 40 in good health. Sequenced: naive CD8+ T cells sorted from blood. The chain couples TRBV9 to TRBJ2-1; TRBD2 agrees at 9 bases. CDR3 nucleotides: TGTGCCAGCAGAATCAGGGCGGGAGGGAAGGGAAATGAGCAGTTCTTC. Encoded protein: CASRIRAGGKGNEQFF.